This T cell receptor (beta chain) was identified in a study of T cell responses to AZD1222 COVID-19 vaccine. Broader study findings: Clonal diversity may have been underestimated in mostly white British donors. At 160-218 and 743-854, vaccine-associated CD4 TCRs were dominant, and they spanned spike.

TCRdb's copy holds only in-frame clones and misses some; the assay was immunoSEQ multiplex PCR. The sample lists about 86,000 clones, about 78% seen once, with around 20% in the top ten. Details on this clone: Its cognate antigen is unknown.

The CDR3 loop spans 14 amino acids. Germline assignment: CDR1 MNHEY and CDR2 SVGEGT. Losses at the gene ends were 4 bases for V and 3 bases for J; bases not matched to a gene: 5. This TCR was sampled from an adult in good health. The chain joins TRBV6-2 or TRBV6-3 to TRBJ2-7, with 8 bases lining up with TRBD1. The sequences come from peripheral blood, collected on day 0 of AZD1222 vaccination. CDR3 amino acids: CASSSPGGFYEQYF. DNA of the CDR3: TGTGCCAGCAGTTCCCCAGGGGGCTTCTACGAGCAGTACTTC.